The 21 T cell receptor beta chains below were found in one sample sequenced in a study of T-cell reconstitution after alpha-beta-depleted transplantation in children. This sample's TCRbeta library carried unique molecular identifier barcodes. TCRdb processed the PCR reads anew with MiXCR; each CDR3 protein has one entry. The repertoire consists of hundreds of thousands of distinct CDR3 sequences, with approximately 14% occurring once and the leading ten covering 0.79%. The sequencing used PBMCs, collected before TCRalphabeta/CD19-depleted stem cell transplant. These receptors were obtained from a girl aged 2-10 years with congenital amegakaryocytic thrombocytopenia, due to receive a stem cell transplant.

The rearrangement uses TRBV10-2 and TRBJ2-5; a weak D match, TRBD2 (5 bases). V gave up 0 bases and J gave up 5 bases, with 10 bases separating them. This CDR3 contains 14 residues. Germline V gene data show CDR1 as WSHSY and CDR2 as SAAADI. The chain's CDR3 is CASSESGRGETQYF. The DNA for the CDR3 is TGCGCCAGCAGTGAGTCCGGGCGAGGGGAGACCCAGTACTTC.

The sample holds a few counts of this clonotype. J is TRBJ2-7 and V is TRBV11-2; D call uncertain. CDR3 size: 15 residues. V lost 0 bases to trimming and J lost 3 bases, with 12 bases between them. Per germline, CDR1 SGHAT and CDR2 FQNNGV. This CDR3 is CASSLDEVEVYEQYF. CDR3 nucleotides: TGTGCCAGCAGCTTAGACGAGGTGGAAGTCTACGAGCAGTACTTC.

The chain is built from TRBV19 and TRBJ2-1; 10 positions agree with TRBD2. The germline gives CDR1 LNHDA, CDR2 SQIVND (reference sequence). The CDR3 is 15 residues long. The ends lost 9 bases at V and 7 bases at J; junction bases unmatched: 12. This CDR3 is CASQLGLAGVNEQFF. CDR3 coding DNA: TGTGCCAGCCAATTAGGGCTAGCGGGAGTTAATGAGCAGTTCTTC.

The chain uses TRBV11-1 and TRBJ2-1; D gene unclear. The CDR3 has 18 residues. The V gene lost 5 bases and the J gene lost 2 bases, with 22 bases spanning the gap. Germline V CDR1 and CDR2: SGHAT, FQDESV (reference sequence). The CDR3 DNA reads TGTGCCAGCAGCCCAGCCTCGGACCCCTACCAAGCCTACAATGAGCAGTTCTTC. Residues: CASSPASDPYQAYNEQFF.

The chain uses TRBV30 and TRBJ2-7; tentative D call: TRBD2 (5 bases). The germline V and J ends were trimmed by 7 bases and 0 bases, with 10 bases remaining between them. CDR1 and CDR2 (germline): GTSNPN, SVGIG (reference sequence). The CDR3 runs 12 residues. The DNA for the CDR3 is TGTGCCTCAAACGGGGACTCCTACGAGCAGTACTTC. Its translation is CASNGDSYEQYF.

This clonotype appeared a few times. The V call is TRBV7-9, the J call TRBJ2-7; either TRBD1 or TRBD2 may supply D (5 bases each). Germline-derived CDR1 and CDR2 are SEHNR and FQNEAQ (reference sequence). The length of the CDR3 is 14 residues. The V gene lost 2 bases and the J gene lost 2 bases, with 10 bases spanning the gap. CDR3 DNA: TGTGCCAGCAGCTTATGGGACGGACCCTACGAGCAGTACTTC. Encoded protein: CASSLWDGPYEQYF.

V usage is TRBV29-1 and J usage is TRBJ2-3, with TRBD2 matching over 14 bases. CDR1 is SQVTM and CDR2 is ANQGSEA in the germline V gene. CDR3 length equals 18 residues. The V gene end was trimmed by 6 bases and the J gene end by 2 bases; junction bases not matched to a gene: 13. This CDR3 reads CSVMEVATSGRVTDTQYF. CDR3 in DNA: TGCAGCGTGATGGAGGTTGCGACTAGCGGGAGGGTCACAGATACGCAGTATTTT.

This rearrangement joins TRBV15 to TRBJ2-4; 7 nucleotides line up with TRBD2. The CDR3 has 18 residues. Germline V gene sequence: CDR1 LNHNV, CDR2 YYDKDF (reference sequence). V trimming: 5 bases; J trimming: 0 bases; junction bases outside the gene matches: 13. Written as DNA, the CDR3 is TGTGCCACCAGCCCTCAGGCCTCTAGCGGCCTAGCCAAAAACATTCAGTACTTC. Translating it yields CATSPQASSGLAKNIQYF.

This clonotype was counted many times. The chain has TRBV12-3 or TRBV12-4 and TRBJ2-2; 10 nucleotides line up with TRBD2. The CDR3 spans 15 residues. V shed 8 bases and J 6 bases; nucleotides not matched to a gene: 9. The CDR3 nucleotides read TGTGCCAGCCTTAGCGGGAGGTCCTCCGCCGGGGAGCTGTTTTTT. It codes for CASLSGRSSAGELFF.

This clonotype was recorded at least ten times. The CDR3 protein is CASTPGGLVYEQYF. DNA of the CDR3: TGCGCCAGCACGCCCGGGGGCCTTGTCTACGAGCAGTACTTC. The chain has TRBV5-1 and TRBJ2-7, with D perhaps given as TRBD1 or TRBD2 (6 bases each). Between the trimmed V and J ends, which lost 6 bases and 3 bases, there was a span of 16 bases. The CDR3 is 14 amino acids. CDR1 and CDR2 (germline): SGHRS, YFSETQ.

This clonotype was detected ten times or more. CDR3 residues: CSAPLGTGELFF. As DNA, the CDR3 is TGCAGTGCTCCCCTTGGCACCGGGGAGCTGTTTTTT. The chain recombines TRBV20-1 with TRBJ2-2, with D uncertain. Germline values: CDR1 DFQATT, CDR2 SNEGSKA (reference sequence). The CDR3 contains 12 residues. V was trimmed by 5 bases and J by 4 bases, leaving 8 bases between them.

This clonotype was picked up many times. The CDR3 region is CSARDLAGPTGELFF. CDR3 bases: TGCAGTGCTAGAGATCTAGCGGGACCCACCGGGGAGCTGTTTTTT. The chain combines TRBV20-1 with TRBJ2-2, with TRBD2 matching 9 bases. Germline V gene lookup returns CDR1 DFQATT and CDR2 SNEGSKA (reference sequence). The V and J ends lost 0 bases and 4 bases, in that order; junction bases with no gene match: 3. The CDR3 sequence is 15 residues long.

This sequence joins TRBV30 and TRBJ2-7; 12 nucleotides agree with TRBD2. J gave up 11 bases and V 0 bases, and 14 bases lay outside the gene matches. The CDR3 totals 16 residues. Germline CDR1 reads GTSNPN; CDR2 reads SVGIG (reference sequence). The CDR3 sequence is CAWSVQEGLAGGIKYF. The CDR3 DNA is TGTGCCTGGAGTGTACAGGAAGGGCTAGCGGGAGGGATAAAGTACTTC.

The V gene is TRBV3-1, the J gene TRBJ2-3, with 10 bases fitting TRBD2. The CDR3 covers 17 residues. V lost 11 bases to trimming and J lost 0 bases; unmatched junction nucleotides: 14. Germline lookup yields CDR1 LGHDT and CDR2 YNNKEL (reference sequence). The CDR3 bases are TGTGCCTGCACCCCCCCGGGACTAGCGTACAGCACAGATACGCAGTATTTT. The encoded protein is CACTPPGLAYSTDTQYF.

The chain carries TRBV12-3 or TRBV12-4 and TRBJ2-1; D call uncertain. The V gene lost 6 bases and the J gene lost 1 base, with 13 bases spanning the gap. CDR3 length: 15 residues. The CDR3 sequence: CASRLSMGSYNEQFF. The CDR3 DNA reads as TGTGCCAGCAGGCTATCAATGGGGTCCTACAATGAGCAGTTCTTC.

This clonotype came up a few times. The rearrangement uses TRBV5-1 and TRBJ2-2, with D perhaps matching TRBD1 (5 bases). Per germline, CDR1 SGHRS and CDR2 YFSETQ. Trimming removed 0 bases from V and 4 bases from J, with 16 bases in between. The CDR3 contains 17 residues. The CDR3 DNA reads TGCGCCAGCAGCTTGGAAGGGGAATCGGCGTCCACCGGGGAGCTGTTTTTT. Residues: CASSLEGESASTGELFF. The whole variable domain, filled in from reference TRBV5-1 and TRBJ2-2, reads KAGVTQTPRYLIKTRGQQVTLSCSPISGHRSVSWYQQTPGQGLQFLFEYFSETQRNKGNFPGRFSGRQFSNSRSEMNVSTLELGDSALYLCASSLEGESASTGELFFGEGSRLTVL.

This clonotype has a count of ten or more. The chain joins TRBV5-1 to TRBJ2-3; 7 bases line up with TRBD1. The junction had 25 bases not matched to a gene; V was cut back by 3 bases and J by 3 bases. The CDR3 extends over 21 amino acids. CDR1 and CDR2 (germline): SGHRS, YFSETQ. The CDR3 protein is CASSSPRQGMAWIQLTDTQYF. The DNA for the CDR3 is TGCGCCAGCAGCTCCCCCCGACAGGGAATGGCCTGGATCCAATTGACAGATACGCAGTATTTT.

On this clonotype: Possible read error: a much larger clone is one base away. The chain employs TRBV20-1 and TRBJ2-2, with D possibly TRBD1 on 6 matching bases. This CDR3 has 15 residues. The germline CDR1 and CDR2 sequences are DFQATT and SNEGSKA (reference sequence). V lost 2 bases, J lost 2 bases, and 12 bases lay in between. The CDR3 sequence: CSARSRDKNTGELFF. CDR3 coding DNA: TGCAGTGCTAGATCCCGGGACAAAAACACCGGGGAGCTGTTTTTT.

This clonotype was seen a few times. V and J are TRBV7-2 and TRBJ1-5, with TRBD1 matching 10 bases. This CDR3 is built from 15 residues. Trimming removed 5 bases from V and 6 bases from J; junction bases left unmatched: 7. Germline values: CDR1 SGHTA, CDR2 FQGNSA. CDR3 region: CASSQTGGAGQPQHF. The CDR3 coding sequence is TGTGCCAGCAGCCAGACAGGGGGCGCGGGTCAGCCCCAGCATTTT. Drawing the rest from reference TRBV7-2 and TRBJ1-5, the complete variable domain is GAGVSQSPSNKVTEKGKDVELRCDPISGHTALYWYRQSLGQGLEFLIYFQGNSAPDKSGLPSDRFSAERTGGSVSTLTIQRTQQEDSAVYLCASSQTGGAGQPQHFGDGTRLSIL.

In its sample, this clonotype was seen many times. The chain employs TRBV20-1 and TRBJ2-7; D ambiguous. The CDR3 extends over 13 amino acids. The germline V gene has CDR1 DFQATT and CDR2 SNEGSKA (reference sequence). Between the trimmed V and J ends, which lost 1 base and 3 bases, there was a span of 10 bases. For the CDR3, the DNA is TGCAGTGCTAGAGTGCGGTCCAGCTACGAGCAGTACTTC. Translation: CSARVRSSYEQYF.

This clonotype appeared many times. The rearrangement uses TRBV12-3 or TRBV12-4 and TRBJ2-4; possibly TRBD1 or TRBD2 for D (5 bases each). V was cut by 4 bases and J by 5 bases, with 15 bases left in between. The CDR3 is 15 residues long. This CDR3 reads CASSSGTGSQNIQYF. As DNA, the CDR3 is TGTGCCAGCAGTTCAGGGACGGGCAGCCAAAACATTCAGTACTTC.